Below, 32 T cell receptor beta chains from the same sample are listed, as sequenced in a study of blood T cell repertoires in COVID-19. The table came from immunoSEQ multiplex PCR; TCRdb's copy has only in-frame clones and leaves some out. The sample lists about 97,000 clones; more than 75% were seen once. The sequenced material came from peripheral blood. These receptors were obtained from a human donor in a cohort sampled during active COVID-19.

Turning to this clone: One end of the junction fails to match germline, which may point to a read error. The chain employs TRBV15 and TRBJ2-1; TRBD1 is a possible D gene (6 bases). This CDR3 has 16 residues. CDR1 and CDR2 (germline): LNHNV, YYDKDF (reference sequence). CDR3 residues: CAASRDTGSNYNEQFF. CDR3 DNA sequence: TGTGCCGCCAGCAGAGACACAGGGTCCAATTACAATGAGCAGTTCTTC. Looking up the rest from reference TRBV15 and TRBJ2-1 gives the full variable domain: DAMVIQNPRYQVTQFGKPVTLSCSQTLNHNVMYWYQQKSSQAPKLLFHYYDKDFNNEADTPDNFQSRRPNTSFCFLDIRSPGLGDTAMYLCAASRDTGSNYNEQFFGPGTRLTVL.

The sample holds a few counts of this clone. This chain links TRBV7-2 with TRBJ2-7; TRBD2 matches 10 bases. Germline values: CDR1 SGHTA, CDR2 FQGNSA. J lost 5 bases, V lost 1 base, and 5 bases had no gene match. This CDR3 contains 15 residues. The CDR3 loop is CASSLVAGGGNEQYF. CDR3 coding DNA: TGTGCCAGCAGCTTAGTAGCGGGAGGAGGAAACGAGCAGTACTTC.

The gene calls are TRBV28 and TRBJ2-7, with 13 bases fitting TRBD2. The junction had 7 bases not matched to a gene; V was cut back by 2 bases and J by 3 bases. This CDR3 is 17 amino acids long. Germline CDR1 MDHEN, CDR2 SYDVKM. In nucleotides, the CDR3 is TGTGCCAGCAGTTTAACTAGCGGGAGGGCCCGGGGCTACGAGCAGTACTTC. As protein: CASSLTSGRARGYEQYF.

The V call is TRBV5-6, the J call TRBJ2-1, with 10 bases lining up with TRBD2. J lost 10 bases, V lost 4 bases, and 17 bases had no gene match. The germline CDR1 and CDR2 sequences are SGHDT and YYEEEE. The CDR3 runs 17 residues. The CDR3 DNA is TGTGCCAGCAGCCTGGGAGAGGGACTAGCGCCGTTGGTGGAGCAGTTCTTC. Translation gives CASSLGEGLAPLVEQFF.

This chain links TRBV4-1 with TRBJ2-5; D not certain. Germline V lookup: CDR1 MGHRA, CDR2 YSYEKL. V was cut by 2 bases and J by 2 bases, with 6 bases left in between. This CDR3 has 13 amino acids. CDR3 residues: CASSQQKQETQYF. CDR3 DNA sequence: TGCGCCAGCAGCCAACAAAAACAAGAGACCCAGTACTTC.

This clone came up a few times. The chain recombines TRBV19 with TRBJ1-6; no firm D call. V lost 5 bases and J 3 bases, leaving 8 bases between the germline ends. The CDR3 has 14 residues. Germline V gives CDR1 LNHDA, CDR2 SQIVND (reference sequence). The CDR3 DNA follows: TGTGCCAGTAGTGTCCGGGTCTATAATTCACCCCTCCACTTT. It translates to CASSVRVYNSPLHF.

The genes are TRBV11-3 and TRBJ2-7; the D gene is possibly TRBD2 (6 bases). The CDR3 is 12 amino acids. V was shortened by 6 bases and J by 5 bases, with 11 bases between the two germline ends. The germline CDR1 and CDR2 sequences are SGHNT and YENEEA. The CDR3 here is CASSVGGDEQYF. DNA of the CDR3: TGTGCCAGCAGTGTCGGCGGGGACGAGCAGTACTTC.

The chain is built from TRBV4-2 and TRBJ1-2; 7 positions match TRBD1. The CDR3 runs to 18 residues. Germline-derived CDR1 and CDR2 are LGHNA and YNFKEQ. With 5 bases clipped from V and 0 bases from J, the junction kept 15 bases outside the gene matches. This chain's CDR3 is CASSVTGAPQTSNYGYTF. The CDR3 DNA reads as TGTGCCAGCAGCGTTACAGGGGCCCCCCAAACCTCTAACTATGGCTACACCTTC.

The V and J genes are TRBV27 and TRBJ2-2; 9 nucleotides align to TRBD1. The ends lost 3 bases at V and 11 bases at J; junction bases unmatched: 10. Looked up from germline, CDR1 is MNHEY and CDR2 is SMNVEV (reference sequence). The CDR3 is made up of 15 amino acids. The CDR3 loop reads CASSFQILTGGELFF. DNA for the CDR3: TGTGCCAGCAGTTTTCAAATCCTAACAGGGGGCGAGCTGTTTTTT.

V and J are TRBV30 and TRBJ2-7; 10 bases match TRBD2. CDR3 length: 13 amino acids. Trimming at V came to 0 bases and at J to 6 bases, leaving 2 bases not matched to a gene. Looked up from germline, CDR1 is GTSNPN and CDR2 is SVGIG (reference sequence). CDR3 DNA: TGTGCCTGGAGTGTAGCGGGAGGGCTCGAGCAGTACTTC. Translating gives CAWSVAGGLEQYF.

This clone occurred once. The identical CDR3 is also encoded by other nucleotide sequences in the sample. The chain carries TRBV6-2 or TRBV6-3 and TRBJ1-1, with D hard to call. The length of the CDR3 is 13 residues. The germline gives CDR1 MNHEY, CDR2 SVGEGT. Trimming stripped 2 bases from V and 1 base from J, with 5 bases between. The CDR3 DNA reads TGTGCCAGCAGTTACCTGAGGAACACTGAAGCTTTCTTT. This translates into CASSYLRNTEAFF.

The CDR3, as DNA: TGTGCCAGCACTGGTACAAACTATGGCTACACCTTC. Encoded protein: CASTGTNYGYTF. This chain links TRBV28 with TRBJ1-2; no reliable D call. Per germline, CDR1 MDHEN and CDR2 SYDVKM. CDR3 length: 12 amino acids. The V and J ends lost 7 bases and 2 bases respectively, with 8 bases between them.

The V call is TRBV9, the J call TRBJ2-5; 7 bases align to TRBD1. The germline CDR1 and CDR2 sequences are SGDLS and YYNGEE. V lost 3 bases to trimming and J lost 3 bases; unmatched junction nucleotides: 17. The CDR3 is 18 residues long. DNA for the CDR3: TGTGCCAGCAGCGCAGACCCCCTCGACAGGGCTGGAGAAGAGACCCAGTACTTC. It specifies CASSADPLDRAGEETQYF. Variable domain in full (rest from reference TRBV9 and TRBJ2-5): DSGVTQTPKHLITATGQRVTLRCSPRSGDLSVYWYQQSLDQGLQFLIQYYNGEERAKGNILERFSAQQFPDLHSELNLSSLELGDSALYFCASSADPLDRAGEETQYFGPGTRLLVL.

The V gene is TRBV3-1 (or the pseudogene TRBV3-2), the J gene TRBJ1-3, with D perhaps matching TRBD1 (6 bases). This CDR3 is 17 amino acids long. Trimming left V 1 base short and J 0 bases short, with 13 bases between. Germline V gives CDR1 LGHDT, CDR2 YNNKEL (reference sequence). This chain's CDR3 is CASSQGSMTGSGNTIYF. CDR3 nucleotide sequence: TGTGCCAGCAGCCAAGGCTCGATGACAGGCTCTGGAAACACCATATATTTT.

Here the CDR3 reads CASSFPGGAEAFF. The CDR3 region has the DNA TGTGCCAGCAGTTTCCCGGGGGGGGCTGAAGCTTTCTTT. J is TRBJ1-1 and V is TRBV27; D perhaps matches TRBD1 (5 bases). The CDR3 is 13 amino acids. Trimming stripped 3 bases from V and 6 bases from J, with 11 bases between. The germline V gene has CDR1 MNHEY and CDR2 SMNVEV (reference sequence).

The V and J genes are TRBV6-5 and TRBJ2-1; 13 bases are a match to TRBD2. CDR1 MNHEY and CDR2 SVGAGI come from the germline V gene. CDR3 length: 16 residues. The V and J ends lost 0 bases and 5 bases, in that order; junction bases with no gene match: 1. The CDR3 sequence is CASSYSGLAGNNEQFF. CDR3 nucleotide sequence: TGTGCCAGCAGTTACTCGGGACTAGCGGGAAACAATGAGCAGTTCTTC.

J is TRBJ1-1 and V is TRBV16; D is unresolved. V lost 3 bases and J lost 2, with 13 bases in between. The germline V gene has CDR1 KGHSY and CDR2 FQNENV. The CDR3 is 15 residues long. CDR3 in DNA: TGTGCCAGCAGCCAGCCTTCGACTCTAAACACTGAAGCTTTCTTT. Translating it yields CASSQPSTLNTEAFF.

This rearrangement joins TRBV12-3 or TRBV12-4 to TRBJ2-3; D remains ambiguous. The CDR3 spans 12 residues. V lost 3 bases and J lost 3, with 4 bases in between. The CDR3 coding sequence is TGTGCCAGCAGTTTTCAGACAGATACGCAGTATTTT. Translated, it gives CASSFQTDTQYF.

This clone has a single count. CDR3 bases: TGTGCCAGTAGTATGCGGCGGGCAACTAATGAAAAACTGTTTTTT. It yields the protein CASSMRRATNEKLFF. This rearrangement joins TRBV19 to TRBJ1-4; D unclear. Germline V gives CDR1 LNHDA, CDR2 SQIVND (reference sequence). V shed 3 bases and J shed 0 bases, with 8 bases lying between them. This CDR3 has 15 amino acids.

CDR3 loop: CASSYGRFTYEQYF. DNA of the CDR3: TGTGCCAGCAGTTACGGGAGGTTCACCTACGAGCAGTACTTC. The rearrangement links TRBV6-5 to TRBJ2-7; tentative D call: TRBD2 (6 bases). The ends were cut back, 2 bases at V and 2 bases at J, with 10 bases in the middle. Germline V gene lookup returns CDR1 MNHEY and CDR2 SVGAGI. The CDR3 covers 14 residues.

The chain employs TRBV20-1 and TRBJ2-5; D is perhaps TRBD1 (5 bases). The CDR3 runs to 11 residues. From germline, CDR1 is DFQATT and CDR2 SNEGSKA (reference sequence). CDR3 DNA sequence: TGCAGCCCTAGGGGTCAAGAGACCCAGTACTTC. Encoded protein: CSPRGQETQYF.

The chain carries TRBV27 and TRBJ2-1; possible D gene TRBD1, 6 bases. V lost 2 bases and J 7 bases, leaving 12 bases between the germline ends. The germline V gene encodes CDR1 MNHEY and CDR2 SMNVEV (reference sequence). This CDR3 spans 14 amino acids. Here the CDR3 reads CASSLRLRGNEQFF. For the CDR3, the DNA is TGTGCCAGCAGTTTACGGCTCAGGGGAAATGAGCAGTTCTTC.

The J gene is TRBJ1-2, the V gene TRBV28; D is unresolved. Germline CDR1 reads MDHEN; CDR2 reads SYDVKM. V was clipped by 6 bases and J by 4 bases, with 18 bases between them. The CDR3 spans 15 residues. CDR3 residues: CASRRAGTLGYGYTF. DNA of the CDR3: TGTGCCAGCAGGCGGGCGGGAACTCTCGGCTATGGCTACACCTTC.

This chain joins TRBV9 and TRBJ1-2; TRBD1 matches at 8 bases. V dropped 4 bases and J dropped 2; count of bases not matched to a gene: 10. CDR3 size: 16 residues. Germline CDR1 reads SGDLS; CDR2 reads YYNGEE. CDR3 loop: CASSLRQGTSNYGYTF. The CDR3 nucleotides read TGTGCCAGCAGCTTAAGACAGGGGACGTCAAACTATGGCTACACCTTC.

V usage is TRBV6-1 and J usage is TRBJ2-7, with D unclear. Trimming cost V 2 bases and J 1 base, with 6 bases left between them. This CDR3 region has 13 residues. The germline V gene has CDR1 MNHNS and CDR2 SASEGT. The CDR3 here is CASSEQLSYEQYF. CDR3 in DNA: TGTGCCAGCAGTGAACAACTGTCCTACGAGCAGTACTTC.

This clone has just one count. The V call is TRBV4-1, the J call TRBJ2-2, with D possibly TRBD2 on 5 matching bases. The germline V gene has CDR1 MGHRA and CDR2 YSYEKL. The V end lost 4 bases, the J end lost 1 base, and 7 bases lay between the germline ends. The CDR3 runs to 14 residues. Here the CDR3 DNA reads TGCGCCAGCAGCCGGAGCGGGAACACCGGGGAGCTGTTTTTT. Protein product: CASSRSGNTGELFF.

The chain has TRBV19 and TRBJ1-5; D is unresolved. Germline CDR1 reads LNHDA; CDR2 reads SQIVND (reference sequence). This CDR3 contains 15 residues. Trimming left V 3 bases short and J 5 bases short, with 14 bases between. This CDR3 reads CASSIVGDGYQPQHF. CDR3 in DNA: TGTGCCAGTAGTATCGTGGGCGACGGTTATCAGCCCCAGCATTTT.

This clone came up once. The rearrangement joins TRBV5-4 to TRBJ2-2; 9 bases agree with TRBD1. The germline CDR1 and CDR2 sequences are SGHNT and YYREEE (reference sequence). The CDR3 is made up of 15 amino acids. Trimming cost V 0 bases and J 7 bases; bases outside gene matches: 4. CDR3 bases: TGTGCCAGCAGCTTGGGAGGACAGGGGAGCGGGGAGCTGTTTTTT. Translating it yields CASSLGGQGSGELFF.

The chain recombines TRBV18 with TRBJ2-1; TRBD2 is a possible D gene (6 bases). The V gene lost 5 bases and the J gene lost 4 bases, with 15 bases spanning the gap. Germline V gene lookup returns CDR1 KGHSH and CDR2 LQKENI. There are 15 residues in the CDR3. The CDR3 DNA reads TGTGCCAGCTCATCGGGACTCGAAGGGTACAATGAGCAGTTCTTC. Encoded protein: CASSSGLEGYNEQFF.

V usage is TRBV3-1 (or the pseudogene TRBV3-2) and J usage is TRBJ1-2; no clear D. This CDR3 has 11 residues. Trimming cost V 1 base and J 9 bases, with 6 bases left between them. Germline CDR1 is LGHDT and CDR2 is YNNKEL (reference sequence). The CDR3, as DNA: TGTGCCAGCAGCCAAGTAGACAGCTACACCTTC. Protein: CASSQVDSYTF.

The chain uses TRBV9 and TRBJ1-2; TRBD1 aligns across 10 bases. CDR3 size: 14 residues. V shed 0 bases, J shed 8 bases, and the junction held 4 bases outside the gene matches. The V gene's germline CDR1 is SGDLS and CDR2 YYNGEE. The CDR3 nucleotides read TGTGCCAGCAGCGTAGTCGGGACAGGGGAAGGCTACACCTTC. Translated: CASSVVGTGEGYTF.

In this sample, this clone turned up once. The chain couples TRBV19 to TRBJ1-2; 9 bases fit TRBD1. The CDR3 loop spans 16 amino acids. The V segment lost 1 base and the J segment 4 bases; nucleotides outside the gene matches: 7. Germline V gene data show CDR1 as LNHDA and CDR2 as SQIVND (reference sequence). The CDR3 is CASSIVPGQGVYGYTF. The CDR3, as DNA: TGTGCCAGTAGTATAGTCCCGGGACAGGGAGTCTATGGCTACACCTTC.